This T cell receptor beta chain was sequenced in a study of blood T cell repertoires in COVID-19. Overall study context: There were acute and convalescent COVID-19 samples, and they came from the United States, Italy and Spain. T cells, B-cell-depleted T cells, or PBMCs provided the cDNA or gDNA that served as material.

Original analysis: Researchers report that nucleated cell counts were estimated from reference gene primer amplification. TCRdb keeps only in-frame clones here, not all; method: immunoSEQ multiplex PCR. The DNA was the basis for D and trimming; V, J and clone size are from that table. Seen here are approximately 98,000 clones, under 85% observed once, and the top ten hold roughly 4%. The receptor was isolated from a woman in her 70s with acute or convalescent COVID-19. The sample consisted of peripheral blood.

For the CDR3, the DNA is TGTGCCAGCAGTTCATCCGGGACAGGCATCTATGGCTACACCTTC. Translation gives CASSSSGTGIYGYTF. The chain uses TRBV6-2 or TRBV6-3 and TRBJ1-2, with 8 nucleotides matching TRBD1. Germline loops: CDR1 MNHEY, CDR2 SVGEGT. The V and J ends lost 4 bases and 4 bases, in that order; junction bases with no gene match: 8. The CDR3 is made up of 15 amino acids.